Each of the 23 T cell receptor beta chains below was sequenced from the same sample in a study of T cells in Graves' hyperthyroidism and ophthalmopathy (dated by TCRdb to the late 2010s). The library was obtained by multiplex PCR. Sequencing took place on an Illumina HiSeq 2000. The TCR beta CDR3 regions were amplified from the RNA transcripts. The first round of RT-PCR for the TCR CDR3 was performed with the HTBI primer set and the Qiagen OneStep RT-PCR kit. TCRdb reprocessing: public reads trimmed at Q25 with fastp, clones called with MiXCR, in-frame beta chains kept. Identical CDR3 proteins give one entry, which carries the most common genes and DNA. The sample includes about 270,000 distinct CDR3 sequences, with 13% to 15% observed a single time. In total, the top ten clones hold under 35% of the sample. Sequenced sample: blood. Source of these receptors: a woman in her 50s with Graves' hyperthyroidism that later progressed to Graves' ophthalmopathy.

V is TRBV11-2 and J is TRBJ2-5, with 12 bases lining up with TRBD2. Germline V gene sequence: CDR1 SGHAT, CDR2 FQNNGV. The CDR3 totals 17 residues. Germline trimming cut 7 bases from V and 5 bases from J; bases unmatched to any gene: 14. CDR3 amino acids: CASNWGASGRAGETQYF. CDR3 coding DNA: TGTGCCAGCAACTGGGGGGCTAGCGGGAGGGCCGGTGAGACCCAGTACTTC.

This chain links TRBV28 with TRBJ1-4; D remains ambiguous. This CDR3 spans 14 amino acids. V lost 2 bases, J lost 1 base, and 5 bases lay in between. The germline CDR1 and CDR2 sequences are MDHEN and SYDVKM. The chain's CDR3 is CASSLSGTNEKLFF. The CDR3, as DNA: TGTGCCAGCAGTTTAAGTGGAACTAATGAAAAACTGTTTTTT.

This clonotype was detected only a few times. This chain connects TRBV11-2 to TRBJ1-3, with D hard to call. V shed 1 base and J shed 3 bases, with 7 bases lying between them. The CDR3 runs 14 residues. Germline V gives CDR1 SGHAT, CDR2 FQNNGV. The CDR3, as DNA: TGTGCCAGCAGCTTAGGTGGCCGTGGAAACACCATATATTTT. Its translation: CASSLGGRGNTIYF.

This clonotype was counted ten times or more. The chain combines TRBV20-1 with TRBJ2-3; the D is unclear. CDR3 length equals 15 residues. V shed 2 bases and J shed 3 bases, with 15 bases lying between them. CDR1 DFQATT and CDR2 SNEGSKA come from the germline V gene (reference sequence). DNA for the CDR3: TGCAGTGCTAGAATGGTGTCTAGACCAACAGATACGCAGTATTTT. It specifies CSARMVSRPTDTQYF.

This clonotype showed up just a few times. The CDR3 sequence is CAISPGTGTYGTIYF. In nucleotides, the CDR3 is TGTGCCATCAGTCCCGGGACAGGGACTTATGGGACCATATATTTT. The chain couples TRBV10-3 to TRBJ1-3; TRBD1 matches 9 bases. Germline V gives CDR1 ENHRY, CDR2 SYGVKD. The CDR3 spans 15 residues. With V trimmed by 5 bases and J by 10 bases, 12 bases remained unmatched.

This clonotype was detected a few times. The chain joins TRBV20-1 to TRBJ2-5; 11 bases agree with TRBD2. V was pared by 4 bases and J by 5 bases, with 6 bases of the junction left unmatched. The V gene's germline CDR1 is DFQATT and CDR2 SNEGSKA (reference sequence). This CDR3 region has 14 residues. CDR3 in DNA: TGCAGTGCTACTCCGACTAGCGGGAAGGAGACCCAGTACTTC. Protein product: CSATPTSGKETQYF.

This clonotype was seen many times. The CDR3 DNA reads TGTGCCAGCAGCCCAGGGCATACTCAAGAGACCCAGTACTTC. It encodes CASSPGHTQETQYF. V and J are TRBV7-3 and TRBJ2-5; a possible D gene is TRBD1 (5 bases). Germline assignment: CDR1 SGHTA and CDR2 FQGTGA. CDR3 length equals 14 residues. Trimming shortened V by 5 bases and J by 2 bases, and 12 bases separated the two germline ends.

Ten or more counts support this clonotype. V gene TRBV18 combines with J gene TRBJ2-3; D may be TRBD1 or TRBD2 (6 bases each). V dropped 3 bases and J dropped 4 bases, with 14 bases sitting between them. This CDR3 spans 15 amino acids. From germline, CDR1 is KGHSH and CDR2 LQKENI. CDR3 residues: CASSPSRGGSDTQYF. The CDR3 DNA is TGTGCCAGCTCACCGTCCAGGGGAGGTTCAGATACGCAGTATTTT.

This clonotype occurred once. Compared with germline, one end of the junction differs, possibly owing to a read error. CDR3 bases: TGCAGCGTTGTGTTTCCCTATCCGGTGAACACTGAGGCTTTCTTT. This translates into CSVVFPYPVNTEAFF. V usage is TRBV29-1 and J usage is TRBJ1-1, with D hard to call. The length of the CDR3 is 15 residues. Germline CDR1 and CDR2: SQVTM and ANQGSEA.

This chain links TRBV5-6 with TRBJ1-6, with TRBD1 matching 7 bases. Germline V gene lookup returns CDR1 SGHDT and CDR2 YYEEEE. With 2 bases clipped from V and 4 bases from J, the junction kept 6 bases outside the gene matches. The CDR3 is 16 amino acids. The CDR3 loop is CASSLTGETYNSPLHF. The DNA of the CDR3 is TGTGCCAGCAGCTTAACAGGGGAAACTTATAATTCACCCCTCCACTTT.

DNA of the CDR3: TGTGCCAGCAGTTTACCCAGGACCAACACCGGGGAGCTGTTTTTT. Protein sequence: CASSLPRTNTGELFF. This sequence joins TRBV28 and TRBJ2-2; no clear D gene. The ends were cut back, 2 bases at V and 2 bases at J, with 9 bases in the middle. CDR1 is MDHEN and CDR2 is SYDVKM in the germline V gene. CDR3 size: 15 residues.

The chain links TRBV27 to TRBJ1-4; unclear D gene. The ends were cut back, 2 bases at V and 3 bases at J, with 13 bases in the middle. From germline, CDR1 is MNHEY and CDR2 SMNVEV (reference sequence). The CDR3 has 16 residues. The CDR3 reads CASSLNPKGPNEKLFF. The CDR3 nucleotides read TGTGCCAGCAGTTTAAATCCTAAGGGCCCTAATGAAAAACTGTTTTTT.

This clonotype was seen at least ten times. The rearrangement links TRBV27 to TRBJ2-1; perhaps D is TRBD1 or TRBD2 (5 bases each). The CDR3 loop spans 16 amino acids. Trimming cost V 6 bases and J 2 bases, with 17 bases left between them. CDR1 and CDR2 (germline): MNHEY, SMNVEV (reference sequence). CDR3 sequence (DNA): TGTGCCAGCAGGACACCTCGGGGCCCCACCTACAATGAGCAGTTCTTC. Translating it yields CASRTPRGPTYNEQFF.

The sample holds a few counts of this clonotype. The rearrangement joins TRBV29-1 to TRBJ1-1; unclear D gene. The germline V and J ends were trimmed by 4 bases and 4 bases, with 10 bases remaining between them. There are 12 residues in the CDR3. Germline-derived CDR1 and CDR2 are SQVTM and ANQGSEA. CDR3 nucleotides: TGCAGCGTTGTCGTGGGGATCACTGAAGCTTTCTTT. This codes for CSVVVGITEAFF.

There are many counts of this clonotype. The rearrangement uses TRBV20-1 and TRBJ2-3; D is perhaps TRBD1 or TRBD2 (6 bases each). The germline V and J ends were trimmed by 4 bases and 6 bases, with 17 bases remaining between them. Germline V gene sequence: CDR1 DFQATT, CDR2 SNEGSKA (reference sequence). The CDR3 has 14 residues. The CDR3 sequence is CSATLQGLLDTQYF. The CDR3, as DNA: TGCAGTGCTACGTTACAGGGACTCTTGGATACGCAGTATTTT.

This clonotype was picked up many times. The V call is TRBV3-1, the J call TRBJ1-1, with D possibly being TRBD1 (5 bases). Trimming removed 4 bases from V and 1 base from J, with 19 bases in between. CDR1 is LGHDT and CDR2 is YNNKEL in the germline V gene (reference sequence). The CDR3 is 17 residues long. CDR3: CASSLILATETNTEAFF. The CDR3 DNA sequence: TGTGCCAGCAGCCTAATACTGGCGACAGAGACGAACACTGAAGCTTTCTTT. The whole variable domain, remainder taken from reference TRBV3-1 and TRBJ1-1, is DTAVSQTPKYLVTQMGNDKSIKCEQNLGHDTMYWYKQDSKKFLKIMFSYNNKELIINETVPNRFSPKSPDKAHLNLHINSLELGDSAVYFCASSLILATETNTEAFFGQGTRLTVV.

In its sample, this clonotype was seen once. Germline is not matched at one junction end, which may reflect a read error. The rearrangement joins TRBV27 to TRBJ2-3, with D tentatively TRBD2 (6 bases). Germline CDR1 MNHEY, CDR2 SMNVEV (reference sequence). This CDR3 region has 16 residues. For the CDR3, the DNA is TGTGCCACCAGTGATAACCATGGCGGGAAGTCAGATACGCAGTATTTT. It yields the protein CATSDNHGGKSDTQYF.

This clonotype occurred many times. J is TRBJ2-1 and V is TRBV28, with TRBD2 matching 9 bases. Trimming removed 2 bases from V and 6 bases from J; junction bases left unmatched: 11. This CDR3 has 17 amino acids. CDR1 is MDHEN, CDR2 SYDVKM, per germline. CDR3 DNA sequence: TGTGCCAGCAGTTTACGGCTAGCGGGGTCTAGGGCCAATGAGCAGTTCTTC. This translates into CASSLRLAGSRANEQFF.

This clonotype was counted only a few times. The gene calls are TRBV19 and TRBJ2-1, with 8 bases lining up with TRBD2. This CDR3 region has 17 residues. The J segment lost 1 base and the V segment lost 5 bases, leaving 10 bases of the junction unmatched. Per the germline V gene, CDR1 is LNHDA and CDR2 is SQIVND (reference sequence). CDR3 region: CASSVPTSGGSYNEQFF. The CDR3 DNA reads as TGTGCCAGTAGTGTCCCTACTAGCGGAGGGTCCTACAATGAGCAGTTCTTC.

This clonotype was seen ten or more times. This sequence joins TRBV28 and TRBJ2-7, with TRBD2 matching 8 bases. After removal of 5 bases from V and 0 bases from J, the junction contained 12 bases not matched to a gene. The CDR3 loop spans 17 amino acids. Germline CDR1 and CDR2: MDHEN and SYDVKM. The CDR3 here is CASSPSFGTSYSYEQYF. DNA of the CDR3: TGTGCCAGCAGTCCCTCGTTCGGGACTAGTTACTCCTACGAGCAGTACTTC.

This clonotype has at least ten counts. The CDR3 nucleotides are TGTGCCAGCAGCCAACGTGGGGGTCGGGAAAAACTGTTTTTT. This translates into CASSQRGGREKLFF. The gene calls are TRBV3-1 and TRBJ1-4; D may be TRBD1 (5 bases). CDR3 length: 14 residues. Looked up from germline, CDR1 is LGHDT and CDR2 is YNNKEL (reference sequence). Deletions cut 2 bases from V and 8 bases from J, with 12 bases between.

This clonotype was seen ten or more times. The genes are TRBV6-1 and TRBJ1-3; 10 nucleotides align to TRBD1. Germline lookup yields CDR1 MNHNS and CDR2 SASEGT. V shed 6 bases and J 4 bases; nucleotides not matched to a gene: 6. This CDR3 has 15 residues. As DNA, the CDR3 is TGTGCCAGCAGGACAGGGGGCACTGGAGGAAACACCATATATTTT. Its protein is CASRTGGTGGNTIYF.

In its sample, this clonotype was seen a few times. The rearrangement uses TRBV25-1 and TRBJ2-7; D is perhaps TRBD2 (6 bases). Trimming pared 4 bases from V and 2 bases from J, leaving 18 bases between. Germline-derived CDR1 and CDR2 are MGHDK and SYGVNS. The CDR3 runs 16 residues. In DNA, the CDR3 is TGTGCCAGCAGTGCCCCCACGCGGGGAACCACCTACGAGCAGTACTTC. Translated, it gives CASSAPTRGTTYEQYF.